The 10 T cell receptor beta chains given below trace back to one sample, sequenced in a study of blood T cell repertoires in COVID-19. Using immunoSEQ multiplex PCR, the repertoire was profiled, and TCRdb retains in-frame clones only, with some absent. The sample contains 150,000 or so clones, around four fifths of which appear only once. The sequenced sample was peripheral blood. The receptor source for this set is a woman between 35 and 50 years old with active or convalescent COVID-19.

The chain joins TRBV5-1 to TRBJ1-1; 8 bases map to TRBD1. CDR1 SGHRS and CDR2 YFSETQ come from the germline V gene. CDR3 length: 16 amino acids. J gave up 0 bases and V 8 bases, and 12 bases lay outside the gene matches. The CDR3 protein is CASTPGQVRVNTEAFF. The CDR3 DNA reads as TGCGCCAGTACCCCGGGACAGGTTCGGGTGAACACTGAAGCTTTCTTT.

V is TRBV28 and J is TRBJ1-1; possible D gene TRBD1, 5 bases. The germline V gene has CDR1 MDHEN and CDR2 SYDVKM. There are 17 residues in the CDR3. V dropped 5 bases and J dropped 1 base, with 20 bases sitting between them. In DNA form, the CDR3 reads TGTGCCAGCAGTCGCCGGTCGGGTCGGCAGGGGAACACTGAAGCTTTCTTT. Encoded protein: CASSRRSGRQGNTEAFF.

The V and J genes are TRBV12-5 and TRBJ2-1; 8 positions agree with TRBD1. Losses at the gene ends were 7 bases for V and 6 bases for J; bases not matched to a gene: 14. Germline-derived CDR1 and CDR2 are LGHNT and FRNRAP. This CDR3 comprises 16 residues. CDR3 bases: TGTGCTAGTGCGATACTCTCAGGGGGCTGGTTCAATGAGCAGTTCTTC. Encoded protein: CASAILSGGWFNEQFF.

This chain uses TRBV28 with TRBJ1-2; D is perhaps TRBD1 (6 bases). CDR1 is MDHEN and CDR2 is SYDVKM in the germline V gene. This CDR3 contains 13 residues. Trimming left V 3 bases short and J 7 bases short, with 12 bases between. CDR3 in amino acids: CASSFPGDSGYTF. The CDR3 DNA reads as TGTGCCAGCAGTTTTCCAGGGGATAGTGGCTACACCTTC.

CDR3 DNA: TGCGCCAGCAGCGGGGACATAGGAAATTCACCCCTCCACTTT. It is translated as CASSGDIGNSPLHF. The V gene is TRBV5-1, the J gene TRBJ1-6; D is perhaps TRBD1 (6 bases). The CDR3 extends over 14 amino acids. Trimming removed 4 bases from V and 7 bases from J, with 12 bases in between. CDR1 is SGHRS and CDR2 is YFSETQ in the germline V gene.

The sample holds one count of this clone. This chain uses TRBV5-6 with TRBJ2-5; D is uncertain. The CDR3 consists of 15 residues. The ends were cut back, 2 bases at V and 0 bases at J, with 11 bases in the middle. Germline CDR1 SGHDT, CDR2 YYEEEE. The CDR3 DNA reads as TGTGCCAGCAGCTTTCAGAAAAAGTACCAAGAGACCCAGTACTTC. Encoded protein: CASSFQKKYQETQYF.

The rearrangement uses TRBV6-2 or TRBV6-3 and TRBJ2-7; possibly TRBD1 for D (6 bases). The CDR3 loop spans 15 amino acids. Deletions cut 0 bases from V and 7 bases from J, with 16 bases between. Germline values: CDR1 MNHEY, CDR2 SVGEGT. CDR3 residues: CASSYSGRGREEQYF. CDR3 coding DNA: TGTGCCAGCAGTTACTCCGGCAGGGGCCGAGAGGAGCAGTACTTC.

CDR3 sequence: CASSLFPTLQGTEAFF. The CDR3 nucleotides read TGTGCCAGCAGTTTATTTCCTACCTTACAGGGGACTGAAGCTTTCTTT. The chain uses TRBV28 and TRBJ1-1; the match to TRBD1 covers 7 bases. The CDR3 extends over 16 amino acids. Losses at the gene ends were 1 base for V and 5 bases for J; bases not matched to a gene: 10. Germline assignment: CDR1 MDHEN and CDR2 SYDVKM.

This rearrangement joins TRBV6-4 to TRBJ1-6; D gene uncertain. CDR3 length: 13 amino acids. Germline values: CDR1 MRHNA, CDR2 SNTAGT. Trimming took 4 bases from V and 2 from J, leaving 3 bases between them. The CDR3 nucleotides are TGTGCCAGCAGTGCAACCTATAATTCACCCCTCCACTTT. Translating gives CASSATYNSPLHF.

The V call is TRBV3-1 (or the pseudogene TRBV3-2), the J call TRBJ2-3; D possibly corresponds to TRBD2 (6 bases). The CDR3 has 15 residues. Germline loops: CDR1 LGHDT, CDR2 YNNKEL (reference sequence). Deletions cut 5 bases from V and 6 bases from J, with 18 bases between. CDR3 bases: TGTGCCAGCAGCGCGTTAGGGCTAGCGAAGGATACGCAGTATTTT. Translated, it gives CASSALGLAKDTQYF.